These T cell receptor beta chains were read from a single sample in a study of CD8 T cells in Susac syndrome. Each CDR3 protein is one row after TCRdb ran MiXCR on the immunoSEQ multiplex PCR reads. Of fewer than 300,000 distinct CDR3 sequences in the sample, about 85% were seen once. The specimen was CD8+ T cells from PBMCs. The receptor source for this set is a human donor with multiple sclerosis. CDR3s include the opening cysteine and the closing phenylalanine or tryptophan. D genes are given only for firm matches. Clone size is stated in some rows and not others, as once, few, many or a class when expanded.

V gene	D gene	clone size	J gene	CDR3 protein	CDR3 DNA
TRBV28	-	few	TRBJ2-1	CASSVPPGSYNEQFF	TGTGCCAGCAGTGTCCCACCAGGCTCCTACAATGAGCAGTTCTTC
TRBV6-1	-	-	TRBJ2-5	CASSEALGHPETQYF	TGTGCCAGCAGTGAAGCACTCGGCCATCCGGAGACCCAGTACTTC
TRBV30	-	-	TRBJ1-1	CAWGWLNTEAFF	TGTGCCTGGGGATGGTTGAACACTGAAGCTTTCTTT
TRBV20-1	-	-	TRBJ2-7	CSAGDGTRQYF	TGCAGTGCTGGAGACGGGACACGGCAGTACTTC
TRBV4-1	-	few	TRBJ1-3	CASSQRGASGNTIYF	TGCGCCAGCAGCCAACGGGGGGCCTCTGGAAACACCATATATTTT
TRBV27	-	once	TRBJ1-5	CASSPFSNQPQHF	TGTGCCAGCAGCCCCTTTAGCAATCAGCCCCAGCATTTT
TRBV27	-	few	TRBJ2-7	CASSLFRGYEQYF	TGTGCCAGCAGTTTGTTCAGGGGCTACGAGCAGTACTTC
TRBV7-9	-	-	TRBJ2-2	CASRPTGTANTGELFF	TGTGCCAGCAGGCCTACCGGGACGGCGAACACCGGGGAGCTGTTTTTT
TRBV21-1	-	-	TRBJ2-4	CASSKGWASGGVSHKNIQYF	TGTGCCAGCAGCAAAGGGTGGGCTAGCGGGGGCGTCTCCCACAAAAACATTCAGTACTTC
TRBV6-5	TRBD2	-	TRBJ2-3	CASSSASGADTQYF	TGTGCCAGCAGTTCAGCCAGCGGGGCGGACACGCAGTATTTT
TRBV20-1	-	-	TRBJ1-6	CSAREWQDNSPLHF	TGCAGTGCTAGAGAATGGCAGGACAATTCACCCCTCCACTTT
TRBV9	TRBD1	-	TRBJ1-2	CASSVRDSPYGYTF	TGTGCCAGCAGCGTCCGGGACAGTCCCTATGGCTACACCTTC
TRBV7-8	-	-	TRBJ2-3	CASTPLGDTQYF	TGTGCCAGCACCCCCCTTGGAGATACGCAGTATTTT
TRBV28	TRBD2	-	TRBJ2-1	CASSWVGRIFDEQFF	TGTGCCAGCAGTTGGGTCGGGAGGATCTTCGATGAGCAGTTCTTC
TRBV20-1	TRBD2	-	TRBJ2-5	CSASDLGTSGRLAETQYF	TGCAGTGCTAGCGATCTGGGGACTAGCGGGAGGTTAGCGGAGACCCAGTACTTC
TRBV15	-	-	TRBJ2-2	CATKDLTFTGELFF	TGTGCCACCAAGGACTTGACATTCACCGGGGAGCTGTTTTTT
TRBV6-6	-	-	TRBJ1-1	CASSYDLLGPNTEAFF	TGTGCCAGCAGTTACGACCTTCTAGGACCCAACACTGAAGCTTTCTTT
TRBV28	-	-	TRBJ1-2	CASSFRTGALGYTF	TGTGCCAGCAGTTTTCGGACGGGGGCGCTCGGCTACACCTTC
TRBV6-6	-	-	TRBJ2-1	CASSYSGGGVHNEQFF	TGTGCCAGCAGTTACTCAGGGGGAGGGGTGCACAATGAGCAGTTCTTC
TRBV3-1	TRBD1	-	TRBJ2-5	CASSHGQGETQYF	TGTGCCAGCAGCCATGGACAGGGAGAGACCCAGTACTTC
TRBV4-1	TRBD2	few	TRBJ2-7	CASSPRLASPYEQYF	TGCGCCAGCAGCCCCAGACTAGCGAGCCCCTACGAGCAGTACTTC
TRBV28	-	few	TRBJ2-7	CASSLDQQGYEQYF	TGTGCCAGCAGTTTAGACCAACAGGGCTACGAGCAGTACTTC
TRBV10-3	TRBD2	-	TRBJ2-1	CAILADNEQFF	TGTGCCATACTAGCGGACAATGAGCAGTTCTTC
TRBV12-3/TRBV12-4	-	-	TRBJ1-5	CASSLDPRGGRNQPQHF	TGTGCCAGCAGTTTAGACCCTCGGGGTGGAAGGAATCAGCCCCAGCATTTT
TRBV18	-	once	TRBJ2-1	CASSPPVGIYNEQFF	TGTGCCAGCTCACCACCGGTCGGGATCTACAATGAGCAGTTCTTC
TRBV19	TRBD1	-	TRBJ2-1	CASSGGLPGTVYTEQFF	TGTGCCAGTAGTGGGGGCCTCCCCGGGACAGTATACACTGAGCAGTTCTTC
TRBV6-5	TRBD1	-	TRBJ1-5	CASSYSPPGQGFNQPQHF	TGTGCCAGCAGTTACTCACCACCTGGACAGGGGTTCAATCAGCCCCAGCATTTT
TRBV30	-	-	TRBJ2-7	CAWSVFGWSSYEQYF	TGTGCCTGGAGTGTATTCGGCTGGAGCTCCTACGAGCAGTACTTC
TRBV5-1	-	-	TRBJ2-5	CASRGLRVQETQYF	TGCGCCAGCAGGGGGCTCCGGGTACAAGAGACCCAGTACTTC
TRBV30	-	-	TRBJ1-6	CAWAPPDSFNSPLHF	TGTGCCTGGGCCCCCCCGGACAGCTTCAATTCACCCCTCCACTTT
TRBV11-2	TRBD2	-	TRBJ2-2	CASSSRRTGLADTGELFF	TGTGCCAGCAGCTCGCGTAGAACGGGACTAGCGGACACCGGGGAGCTGTTTTTT
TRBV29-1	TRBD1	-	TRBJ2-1	CSVFAQGARREVGHEQFF	TGCAGCGTTTTTGCACAGGGGGCGCGACGAGAAGTAGGACATGAGCAGTTCTTC
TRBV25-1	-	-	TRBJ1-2	CASRSGAHGYTF	TGTGCCAGCAGGTCAGGGGCCCATGGCTACACCTTC
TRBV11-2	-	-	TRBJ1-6	CASSPLTGNSPLHF	TGTGCCAGCAGCCCCCTCACTGGGAATTCACCCCTCCACTTT
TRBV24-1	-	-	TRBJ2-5	CATSDLAEETQYF	TGTGCCACCAGTGATTTGGCCGAAGAGACCCAGTACTTC
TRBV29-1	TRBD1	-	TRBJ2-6	CSVEERDRVNGANVLTF	TGCAGCGTTGAAGAACGAGACAGGGTGAACGGGGCCAACGTCCTGACTTTC
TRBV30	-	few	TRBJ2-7	CAWSVVISYEQYF	TGTGCCTGGAGTGTAGTGATATCCTACGAGCAGTACTTC
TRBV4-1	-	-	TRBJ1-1	CASSPLGITGSRLKGTEAFF	TGCGCCAGCAGCCCACTGGGGATAACAGGGTCCCGTTTAAAGGGGACTGAAGCTTTCTTT
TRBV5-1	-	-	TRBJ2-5	CASVAEGVYQETQYF	TGCGCCAGCGTCGCAGAGGGGGTGTACCAAGAGACCCAGTACTTC
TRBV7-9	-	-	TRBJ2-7	CASSFKGRGTYEQYF	TGTGCCAGCAGCTTCAAGGGCAGGGGCACCTACGAGCAGTACTTC
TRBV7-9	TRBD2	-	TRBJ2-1	CASSSGLAGGSYNEQFF	TGTGCCAGCAGCTCAGGACTAGCGGGAGGATCCTACAATGAGCAGTTCTTC
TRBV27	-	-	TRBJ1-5	CASSFVGRPQHF	TGTGCCAGCAGTTTCGTAGGGCGGCCCCAGCATTTT
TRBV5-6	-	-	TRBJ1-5	CASSLGSGNQPQHF	TGTGCCAGCAGCTTGGGGTCCGGAAATCAGCCCCAGCATTTT
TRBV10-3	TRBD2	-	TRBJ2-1	CAIDDGRTSGTSYNEQFF	TGTGCCATAGATGATGGTCGGACTAGCGGGACTTCCTACAATGAGCAGTTCTTC
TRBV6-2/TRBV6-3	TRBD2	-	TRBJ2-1	CASSYTSGRYNEQFF	TGTGCCAGCAGTTACACTAGCGGGAGGTACAATGAGCAGTTCTTC
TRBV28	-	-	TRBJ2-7	CASRLGTPYEQYF	TGTGCCAGCAGGCTCGGGACACCCTACGAGCAGTACTTC
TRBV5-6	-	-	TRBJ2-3	CASSLPPPGGRDTQYF	TGTGCCAGCAGCTTGCCCCCCCCCGGGGGCAGAGATACGCAGTATTTT
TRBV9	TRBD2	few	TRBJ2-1	CASSVGGGRVDEQFF	TGTGCCAGCAGCGTAGGGGGCGGGAGGGTTGATGAGCAGTTCTTC
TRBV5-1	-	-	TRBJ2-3	CASSEYRISDTQYF	TGCGCCAGCAGCGAGTACAGGATTTCAGATACGCAGTATTTT
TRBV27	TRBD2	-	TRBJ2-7	CATAAGVRREQYF	TGTGCCACCGCAGCGGGAGTAAGACGCGAGCAGTACTTC
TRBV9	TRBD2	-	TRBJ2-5	CASSVGTSGTQYF	TGTGCCAGCAGCGTGGGGACTAGCGGGACCCAGTACTTC
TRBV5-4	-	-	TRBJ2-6	CASSLDGPGANVLTF	TGTGCCAGCAGCTTGGATGGGCCCGGGGCCAACGTCCTGACTTTC
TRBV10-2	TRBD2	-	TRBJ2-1	CASSVGRGEREREEQFF	TGCGCCAGCAGTGTAGGCAGAGGAGAGCGGGAGAGGGAAGAGCAGTTCTTC
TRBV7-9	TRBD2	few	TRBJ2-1	CASSGGAGGANEQFF	TGTGCCAGCTCCGGAGGAGCGGGAGGGGCCAATGAGCAGTTCTTC
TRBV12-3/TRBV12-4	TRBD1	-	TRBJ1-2	CASKTGHSNYGYTF	TGTGCCAGCAAGACAGGGCACTCTAACTATGGCTACACCTTC
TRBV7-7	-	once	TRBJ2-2	CASSLVTETGELFF	TGTGCTAGCAGCTTAGTCACGGAGACCGGGGAGCTGTTTTTT
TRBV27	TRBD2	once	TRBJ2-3	CASSLRRPNLAGWMDTQYF	TGTGCCAGCAGTTTACGCCGGCCGAATCTAGCGGGATGGATGGATACGCAGTATTTT
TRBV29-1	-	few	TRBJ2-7	CSVAAGRYEQYF	TGCAGCGTTGCTGCGGGACGGTACGAGCAGTACTTC
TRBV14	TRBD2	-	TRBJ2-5	CASSQLAEETQYF	TGTGCCAGCAGCCAACTAGCGGAAGAGACCCAGTACTTC
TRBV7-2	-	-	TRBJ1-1	CASSYSSDSRTEAFF	TGTGCCAGCAGCTATAGTAGTGACAGCCGCACTGAAGCTTTCTTT